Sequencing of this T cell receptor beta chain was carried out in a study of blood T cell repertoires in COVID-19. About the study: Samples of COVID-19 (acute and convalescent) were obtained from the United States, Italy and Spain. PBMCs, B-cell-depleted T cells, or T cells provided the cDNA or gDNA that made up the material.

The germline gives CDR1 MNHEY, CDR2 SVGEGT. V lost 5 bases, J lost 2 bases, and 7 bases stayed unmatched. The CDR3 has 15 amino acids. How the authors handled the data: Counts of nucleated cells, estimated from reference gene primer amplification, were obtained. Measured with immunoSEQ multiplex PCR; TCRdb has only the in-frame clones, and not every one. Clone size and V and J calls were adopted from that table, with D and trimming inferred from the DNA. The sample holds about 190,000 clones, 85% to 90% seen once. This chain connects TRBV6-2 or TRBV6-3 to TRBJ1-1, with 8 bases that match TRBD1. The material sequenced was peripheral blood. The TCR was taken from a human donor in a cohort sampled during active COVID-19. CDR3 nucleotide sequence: TGTGCCAGCAGTGACAGGGGAACAGGCAACACTGAAGCTTTCTTT. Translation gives CASSDRGTGNTEAFF.